The 14 T cell receptor beta chains presented below share a single source sample, sequenced in a study of shared clonotypes between healthy human individuals. The method was immunoSEQ multiplex PCR; TCRdb's version includes in-frame clones alone and lacks a portion of them. This repertoire shows about 1.1 million clones, around 78% found once; its top ten account for approximately 0.5%. Sequenced: memory CD4+ T cells from PBMCs. Indicated subset: CD45RA-negative fraction. The source is a man between 18 and 35 years old in good health. Some clones in this sample may be carry-over from other donors' samples.

V and J are TRBV9 and TRBJ1-2; 7 bases match TRBD1. The CDR3 contains 15 residues. The V segment lost 1 base and the J segment 2 bases; nucleotides outside the gene matches: 5. Germline V gene lookup returns CDR1 SGDLS and CDR2 YYNGEE. The CDR3 protein is CASSVMGQQNYGYTF. Here the CDR3 DNA reads TGTGCCAGCAGCGTAATGGGACAGCAAAACTATGGCTACACCTTC.

The chain carries TRBV5-3 and TRBJ2-1; D gene uncertain. TRBV5-3 is noted as an ORF with a role that remains uncertain. Deletions cut 0 bases from V and 0 bases from J, with 13 bases between. CDR3 size: 17 residues. The CDR3 here is CARSLVRSRSSYNEQFF. DNA of the CDR3: TGTGCCAGAAGCTTGGTCCGAAGCAGAAGCTCCTACAATGAGCAGTTCTTC.

This clone was seen ten or more times. The chain is built from TRBV7-2 and TRBJ1-1; the D gene is possibly TRBD1 (6 bases). V was trimmed by 5 bases and J by 5 bases, leaving 18 bases between them. Germline lookup yields CDR1 SGHTA and CDR2 FQGNSA. CDR3 length: 15 residues. The CDR3 nucleotides are TGTGCCAGCAGCCCCCGACAGGTTGTGAGGACTGAAGCTTTCTTT. Translated: CASSPRQVVRTEAFF.

The CDR3 here is CASSQDSPGDEKLFF. In DNA, the CDR3 is TGTGCCAGCAGCCAAGACTCCCCAGGAGATGAAAAACTGTTTTTT. The V call is TRBV4-2, the J call TRBJ1-4; D is undetermined. The V gene lost 0 bases and the J gene lost 6 bases, with 11 bases spanning the gap. The CDR3 extends over 15 amino acids. Germline values: CDR1 LGHNA, CDR2 YNFKEQ.

This clone has only one observation. This chain uses TRBV27 with TRBJ2-1, with D perhaps matching TRBD2 (6 bases). The CDR3 runs 13 residues. Germline V gene lookup returns CDR1 MNHEY and CDR2 SMNVEV (reference sequence). V shed 2 bases and J shed 7 bases, with 9 bases lying between them. The DNA for the CDR3 is TGTGCCAGCAGTTTAGGGGGGAGGAATGAGCAGTTCTTC. Translation: CASSLGGRNEQFF.

The CDR3 here is CASSKKGPHTDTQYF. The CDR3 bases are TGTGCCAGCAGCAAAAAGGGACCCCACACAGATACGCAGTATTTT. The chain carries TRBV5-6 and TRBJ2-3; D is tentatively TRBD1 or TRBD2 (5 bases each). The CDR3 is 15 amino acids. CDR1 is SGHDT, CDR2 YYEEEE, per germline. Trimming stripped 4 bases from V and 2 bases from J, with 14 bases between.

The rearrangement joins TRBV18 to TRBJ2-7, with 12 nucleotides matching TRBD2. The CDR3 runs 18 residues. J was trimmed by 5 bases and V by 3 bases; bases with no gene match: 14. Germline V gene sequence: CDR1 KGHSH, CDR2 LQKENI. The CDR3 spells CASSPFRLAGGPWDEQYF. The DNA for the CDR3 is TGTGCCAGCTCACCCTTCCGGCTAGCGGGAGGGCCTTGGGACGAGCAGTACTTC.

This clone was picked up a small number of times. A junction end diverges from the germline sequence, so it may reflect a read error. This chain uses TRBV30 with TRBJ1-1, with 7 bases matching TRBD1. Per germline, CDR1 GTSNPN and CDR2 SVGIG (reference sequence). The CDR3 consists of 13 residues. The CDR3 here is CAWGDRVLLAGLF. The CDR3 coding sequence is TGTGCCTGGGGCGACAGGGTTTTATTAGCAGGTCTCTTT.

Regarding this clone: An end of the junction differs from the germline gene, which may be a read error. The chain has TRBV5-6 and TRBJ2-7, with unresolved D. CDR3 length: 13 residues. In germline, CDR1 is SGHDT, CDR2 YYEEEE. The CDR3 DNA reads as TGTGCCAGCACCTTGCCGGCGTCCTACGAGCAGTACTTC. Translating it yields CASTLPASYEQYF.

This chain joins TRBV28 and TRBJ1-2, with TRBD1 matching 8 bases. Trimming took 10 bases from V and 6 from J; bases not matched to a gene: 13. The CDR3 length is 14 residues. The germline CDR1 and CDR2 sequences are MDHEN and SYDVKM. CDR3 loop: CATHPSGRGHGYTF. DNA for the CDR3: TGTGCCACGCACCCATCCGGCAGGGGGCATGGCTACACCTTC.

V usage is TRBV28 and J usage is TRBJ2-4; D ambiguous. V was pared by 4 bases and J by 2 bases, with 15 bases between. In germline, CDR1 is MDHEN, CDR2 SYDVKM. The CDR3 totals 16 residues. CDR3 coding DNA: TGTGCCAGCAGTTCGCCAGAAAGCTTAACCAAAAACATTCAGTACTTC. This encodes CASSSPESLTKNIQYF.

This rearrangement joins TRBV5-1 to TRBJ2-7; possibly TRBD1 for D (5 bases). The CDR3 sequence is 14 residues long. CDR1 and CDR2 (germline): SGHRS, YFSETQ. V lost 1 base to trimming and J lost 2 bases, with 10 bases between them. CDR3 bases: TGCGCCAGCAGCTTGTTCCAGGGAACCTACGAGCAGTACTTC. Its protein is CASSLFQGTYEQYF.

The chain couples TRBV4-1 to TRBJ2-4; the D is unclear. Germline lookup yields CDR1 MGHRA and CDR2 YSYEKL. Trimming pared 1 base from V and 9 bases from J, leaving 10 bases between. The CDR3 is made up of 13 amino acids. This chain's CDR3 is CASSQVAESIQYF. In DNA form, the CDR3 reads TGCGCCAGCAGCCAAGTTGCTGAAAGCATTCAGTACTTC.

The chain joins TRBV28 to TRBJ1-2; D remains ambiguous. Germline CDR1 is MDHEN and CDR2 is SYDVKM. The CDR3 is made up of 14 amino acids. V was trimmed by 2 bases and J by 2 bases, leaving 9 bases between them. In DNA form, the CDR3 reads TGTGCCAGCAGTTTACTGGCCCTCAACTATGGCTACACCTTC. It specifies CASSLLALNYGYTF.